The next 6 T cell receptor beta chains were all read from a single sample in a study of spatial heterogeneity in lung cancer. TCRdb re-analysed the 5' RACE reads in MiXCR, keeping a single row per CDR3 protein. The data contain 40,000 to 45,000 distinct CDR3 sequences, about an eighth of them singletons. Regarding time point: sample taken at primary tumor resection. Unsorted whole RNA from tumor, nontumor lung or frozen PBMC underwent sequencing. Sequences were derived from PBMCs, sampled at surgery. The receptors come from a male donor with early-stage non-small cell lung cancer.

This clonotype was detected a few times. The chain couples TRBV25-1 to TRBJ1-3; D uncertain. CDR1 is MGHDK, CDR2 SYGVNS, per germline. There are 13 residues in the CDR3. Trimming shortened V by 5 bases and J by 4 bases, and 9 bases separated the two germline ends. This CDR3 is CASSSRSGNTIYF. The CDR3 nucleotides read TGTGCCAGCAGTTCCCGGTCCGGAAACACCATATATTTT.

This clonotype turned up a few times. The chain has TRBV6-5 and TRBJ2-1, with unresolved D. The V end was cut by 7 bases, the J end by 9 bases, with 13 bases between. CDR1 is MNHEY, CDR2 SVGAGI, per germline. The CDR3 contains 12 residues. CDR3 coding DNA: TGTGCCAGCACCGAAAGGTGGTCTGAGCAGTTCTTC. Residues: CASTERWSEQFF.

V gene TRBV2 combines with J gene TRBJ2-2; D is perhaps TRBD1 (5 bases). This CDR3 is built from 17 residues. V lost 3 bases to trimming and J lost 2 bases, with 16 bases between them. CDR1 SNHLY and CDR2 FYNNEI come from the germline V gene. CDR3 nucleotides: TGTGCCAGCAGTGATCCCCCGACAGCCTATAACACCGGGGAGCTGTTTTTT. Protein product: CASSDPPTAYNTGELFF.

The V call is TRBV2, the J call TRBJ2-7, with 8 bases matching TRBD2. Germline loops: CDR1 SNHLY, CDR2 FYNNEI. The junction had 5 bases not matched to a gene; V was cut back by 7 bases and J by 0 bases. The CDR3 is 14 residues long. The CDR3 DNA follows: TGTGCCAGCATGTTAGCGGGGCTCTCCTACGAGCAGTACTTC. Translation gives CASMLAGLSYEQYF.

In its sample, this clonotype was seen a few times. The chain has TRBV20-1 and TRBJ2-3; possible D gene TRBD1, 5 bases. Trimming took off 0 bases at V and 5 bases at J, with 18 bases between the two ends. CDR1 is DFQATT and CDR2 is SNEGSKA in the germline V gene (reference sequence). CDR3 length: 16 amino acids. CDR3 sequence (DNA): TGCAGTGCTAGAGATTGGGGCAGCCAGCAGGGAGATACGCAGTATTTT. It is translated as CSARDWGSQQGDTQYF.

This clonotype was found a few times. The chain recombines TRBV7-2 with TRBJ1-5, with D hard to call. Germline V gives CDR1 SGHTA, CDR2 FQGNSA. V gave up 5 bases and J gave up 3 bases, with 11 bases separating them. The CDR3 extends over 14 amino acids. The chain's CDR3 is CASSPPGANQPQHF. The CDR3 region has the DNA TGTGCCAGCAGCCCCCCGGGCGCCAATCAGCCCCAGCATTTT.